The 11 T cell receptor beta chains in this list originate from one sample, sequenced in a study of cytomegalovirus exposure and HLA in healthy donors. PCR employed 60 Vbeta and 13 Jbeta primers. Produced via immunoSEQ multiplex PCR; TCRdb's table is partial and in-frame only. Here the sample table reports tens of thousands of clones. The sequenced material came from PBMCs. The receptors derive from a male donor in good health and CMV-seronegative.

Turning to this clone: The junction shows a germline mismatch at one end, possibly a read error. Other DNA sequences in this specimen translate into the identical CDR3. The rearrangement joins TRBV4-1 to TRBJ1-6, with D unclear. The CDR3 consists of 15 residues. Germline CDR1 is MGHRA and CDR2 is YSYEKL. CDR3 in DNA: TGCGCCAGCAGCAGACTTGGAAGCCCCGATTCACCCCTACACTTT. Residues: CASSRLGSPDSPLHF.

This sequence joins TRBV7-9 and TRBJ2-6; 9 bases agree with TRBD1. V was pared by 5 bases and J by 0 bases, with 11 bases of the junction left unmatched. CDR1 is SEHNR, CDR2 FQNEAQ, per germline (reference sequence). This CDR3 region has 19 residues. DNA of the CDR3: TGTGCCAGCAGCCTAGACCGGGACAGGGCCCTCTCTGGGGCCAACGTCCTGACTTTC. It specifies CASSLDRDRALSGANVLTF.

This chain connects TRBV29-1 to TRBJ1-4, with D perhaps TRBD1 (6 bases). The germline V gene encodes CDR1 SQVTM and CDR2 ANQGSEA. This CDR3 comprises 15 residues. Trimming took 0 bases from V and 5 from J, leaving 13 bases between them. The CDR3 region has the DNA TGCAGCGTTGAAGACGGGGGGCCTTTCAATGAAAAACTGTTTTTT. Translated, it gives CSVEDGGPFNEKLFF. The full variable domain, completed using reference TRBV29-1 and TRBJ1-4, is SAVISQKPSRDICQRGTSLTIQCQVDSQVTMMFWYRQQPGQSLTLIATANQGSEATYESGFVIDKFPISRPNLTFSTLTVSNMSPEDSSIYLCSVEDGGPFNEKLFFGSGTQLSVL.

V usage is TRBV5-6 and J usage is TRBJ2-1, with 7 nucleotides matching TRBD1. V shed 0 bases, J shed 5 bases, and the junction held 5 bases outside the gene matches. The V gene's germline CDR1 is SGHDT and CDR2 YYEEEE. This CDR3 has 15 residues. The CDR3 DNA reads as TGTGCCAGCAGCTTGGGAGGGACAGATGACAATGAGCAGTTCTTC. Amino acid sequence: CASSLGGTDDNEQFF.

On this clone: Within the sample, other DNA sequences also encode this same CDR3. The V call is TRBV27, the J call TRBJ1-6, with 7 bases aligning to TRBD1. Germline V gene data show CDR1 as MNHEY and CDR2 as SMNVEV (reference sequence). J lost 11 bases, V lost 6 bases, and 13 bases had no gene match. CDR3 length equals 15 residues. The CDR3 protein is CASSLTLQGPTPLHF. The CDR3 DNA reads as TGTGCCAGCAGCCTAACCCTACAGGGGCCAACACCCCTCCACTTT.

The chain combines TRBV27 with TRBJ1-6, with D possibly being TRBD1 (5 bases). This CDR3 is built from 14 residues. The germline V gene has CDR1 MNHEY and CDR2 SMNVEV (reference sequence). V dropped 8 bases and J dropped 4 bases, with 12 bases sitting between them. In nucleotides, the CDR3 is TGTGCCAGCGCCCCCGCAGGGTATAATTCACCCCTCCACTTT. It encodes CASAPAGYNSPLHF.

The V and J genes are TRBV28 and TRBJ2-2; tentatively, D is TRBD1 (8 bases). CDR3 length: 21 residues. Germline-derived CDR1 and CDR2 are MDHEN and SYDVKM. The CDR3 loop reads CAQGAGGNRTSWRANTGELFF. The CDR3 bases are TGTGCTCAAGGCGCAGGGGGCAACAGGACTAGTTGGCGGGCGAACACCGGGGAGCTGTTTTTT.

The V call is TRBV28, the J call TRBJ1-1; possibly TRBD1 for D (6 bases). Trimming shortened V by 8 bases and J by 1 base, and 17 bases separated the two germline ends. The CDR3 contains 15 residues. CDR1 and CDR2 from the germline V gene are MDHEN and SYDVKM. CDR3 sequence reads: CASPYRGQRNTEAFF. CDR3 in DNA: TGTGCCAGCCCTTACCGTGGACAGAGGAACACTGAAGCTTTCTTT.

The rearrangement links TRBV6-5 to TRBJ1-6; 8 bases are shared with TRBD1. This CDR3 has 14 amino acids. The junction had 9 bases not matched to a gene; V was cut back by 7 bases and J by 10 bases. The germline CDR1 and CDR2 sequences are MNHEY and SVGAGI. The CDR3 DNA sequence: TGTGCCAGCACCCGACAGGGGATGGGATCACCCCTCCACTTT. This codes for CASTRQGMGSPLHF.

The J gene is TRBJ2-2, the V gene TRBV5-1; possibly TRBD2 for D (5 bases). The CDR3 runs 13 residues. V was clipped by 7 bases and J by 3 bases, with 10 bases between them. Germline V CDR1 and CDR2: SGHRS, YFSETQ. The CDR3 protein is CASQPADTGELFF. As DNA, the CDR3 is TGCGCCAGCCAACCAGCGGACACCGGGGAGCTGTTTTTT.

CDR3: CASSPSPTGDGGYTF. The CDR3 nucleotides are TGTGCCAGCAGCCCGTCCCCGACAGGGGACGGCGGCTACACCTTC. V usage is TRBV9 and J usage is TRBJ1-2; 8 nucleotides match TRBD1. Germline-derived CDR1 and CDR2 are SGDLS and YYNGEE. The CDR3 is 15 amino acids. V shed 4 bases, J shed 8 bases, and the junction held 13 bases outside the gene matches.